The text below deals with one T cell receptor beta chain. Primers: 60 Vbeta forward and 13 Jbeta reverse. This table comes from immunoSEQ multiplex PCR, and its TCRdb copy is limited to in-frame clones, with some not included. The table shows over 95,000 clones, with 76% occurring only once. V lost 4 bases and J lost 5; bases outside the gene matches: 6. The V gene's germline CDR1 is SGHRS and CDR2 YFSETQ. This CDR3 is built from 15 residues. These data are taken from a study of cytomegalovirus exposure and HLA in healthy donors. The receptor's source is a man between 35 and 55 years old in good health and CMV-seronegative. The chain uses TRBV5-1 and TRBJ2-5; 12 bases match TRBD2. The sample comprised PBMCs. Written as DNA, the CDR3 is TGCGCCAGCAGCACCACTAGCGGGGGGTCGGAGACCCAGTACTTC. It is translated as CASSTTSGGSETQYF.